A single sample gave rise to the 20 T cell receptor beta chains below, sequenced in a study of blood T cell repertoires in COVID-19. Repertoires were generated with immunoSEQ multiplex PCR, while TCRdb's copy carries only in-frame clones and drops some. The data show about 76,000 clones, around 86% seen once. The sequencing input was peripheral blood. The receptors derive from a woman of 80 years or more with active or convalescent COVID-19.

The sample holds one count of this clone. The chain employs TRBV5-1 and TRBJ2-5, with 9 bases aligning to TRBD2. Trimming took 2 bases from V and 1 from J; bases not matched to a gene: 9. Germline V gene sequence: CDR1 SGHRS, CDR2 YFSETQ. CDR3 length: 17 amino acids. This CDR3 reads CASSFGLAGTSQETQYF. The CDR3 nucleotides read TGCGCCAGCAGCTTTGGCCTAGCGGGGACCTCCCAAGAGACCCAGTACTTC.

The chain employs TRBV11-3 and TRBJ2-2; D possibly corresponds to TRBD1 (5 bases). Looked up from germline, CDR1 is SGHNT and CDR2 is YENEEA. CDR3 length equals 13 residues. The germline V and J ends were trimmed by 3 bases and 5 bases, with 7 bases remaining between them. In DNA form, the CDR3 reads TGTGCCAGCAGCTTCAGGGATACCGGGGAGCTGTTTTTT. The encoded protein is CASSFRDTGELFF.

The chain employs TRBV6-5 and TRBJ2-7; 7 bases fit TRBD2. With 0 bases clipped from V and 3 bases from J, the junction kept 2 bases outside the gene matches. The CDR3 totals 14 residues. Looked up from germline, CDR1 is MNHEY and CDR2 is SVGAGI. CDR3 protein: CASSYSGGNYEQYF. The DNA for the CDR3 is TGTGCCAGCAGTTACTCGGGGGGGAACTACGAGCAGTACTTC.

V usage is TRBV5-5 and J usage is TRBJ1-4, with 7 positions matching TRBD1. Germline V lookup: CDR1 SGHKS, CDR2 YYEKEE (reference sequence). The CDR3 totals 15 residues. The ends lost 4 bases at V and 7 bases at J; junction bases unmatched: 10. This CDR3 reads CASSLPQGTGEKLFF. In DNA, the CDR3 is TGTGCCAGCAGCCTCCCACAGGGGACGGGTGAAAAACTGTTTTTT.

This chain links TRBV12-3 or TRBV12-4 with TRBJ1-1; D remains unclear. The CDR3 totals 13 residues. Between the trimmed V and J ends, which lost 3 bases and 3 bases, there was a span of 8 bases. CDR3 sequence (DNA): TGTGCCAGCAGTTTTATCCGGGACACTGAAGCTTTCTTT. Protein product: CASSFIRDTEAFF.

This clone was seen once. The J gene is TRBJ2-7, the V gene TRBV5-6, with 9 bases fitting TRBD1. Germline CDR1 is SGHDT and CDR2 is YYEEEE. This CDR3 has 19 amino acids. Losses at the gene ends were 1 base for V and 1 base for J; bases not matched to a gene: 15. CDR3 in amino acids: CASSLMHGGVGTGSYEQYF. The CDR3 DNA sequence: TGTGCCAGCAGCTTGATGCACGGGGGTGTGGGGACAGGGTCCTACGAGCAGTACTTC. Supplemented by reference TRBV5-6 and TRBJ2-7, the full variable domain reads DAGVTQSPTHLIKTRGQQVTLRCSPKSGHDTVSWYQQALGQGPQFIFQYYEEEERQRGNFPDRFSGHQFPNYSSELNVNALLLGDSALYLCASSLMHGGVGTGSYEQYFGPGTRLTVT.

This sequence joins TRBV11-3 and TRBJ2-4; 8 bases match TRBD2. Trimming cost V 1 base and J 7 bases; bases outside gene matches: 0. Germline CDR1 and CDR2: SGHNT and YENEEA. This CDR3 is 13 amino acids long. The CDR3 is CASSLAGGNIQYF. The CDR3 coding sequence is TGTGCCAGCAGCTTAGCGGGGGGGAACATTCAGTACTTC.

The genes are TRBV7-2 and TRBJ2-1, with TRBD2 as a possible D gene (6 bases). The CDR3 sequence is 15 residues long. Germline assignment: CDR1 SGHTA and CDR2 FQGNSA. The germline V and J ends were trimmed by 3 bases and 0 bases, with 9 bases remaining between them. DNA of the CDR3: TGTGCCAGCAGCTTTGGCGGGGTCTCCTACAATGAGCAGTTCTTC. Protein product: CASSFGGVSYNEQFF.

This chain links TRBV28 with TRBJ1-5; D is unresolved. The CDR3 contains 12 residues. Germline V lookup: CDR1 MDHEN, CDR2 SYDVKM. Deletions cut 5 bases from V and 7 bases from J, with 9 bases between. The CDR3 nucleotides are TGTGCCAGCAGTACCCCACTCCAGCCCCAGCATTTT. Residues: CASSTPLQPQHF.

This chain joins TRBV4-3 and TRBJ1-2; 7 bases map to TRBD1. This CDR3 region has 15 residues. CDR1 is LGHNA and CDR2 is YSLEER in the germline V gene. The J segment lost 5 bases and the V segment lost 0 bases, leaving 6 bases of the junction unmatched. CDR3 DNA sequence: TGCGCCAGCAGCCAAGATGAGGGGGCGGATTATGGCTACACCTTC. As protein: CASSQDEGADYGYTF.

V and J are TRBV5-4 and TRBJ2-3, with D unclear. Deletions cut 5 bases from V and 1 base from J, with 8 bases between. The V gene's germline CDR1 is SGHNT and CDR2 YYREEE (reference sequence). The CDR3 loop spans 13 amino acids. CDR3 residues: CASRNSGTDTQYF. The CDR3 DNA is TGTGCCAGCAGGAATTCAGGCACAGATACGCAGTATTTT.

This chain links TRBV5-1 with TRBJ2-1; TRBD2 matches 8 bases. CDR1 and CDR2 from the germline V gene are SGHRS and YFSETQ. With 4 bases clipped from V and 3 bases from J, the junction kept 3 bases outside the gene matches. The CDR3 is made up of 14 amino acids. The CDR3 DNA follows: TGCGCCAGCAGCGAGACTAGCGACTACAATGAGCAGTTCTTC. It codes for CASSETSDYNEQFF.

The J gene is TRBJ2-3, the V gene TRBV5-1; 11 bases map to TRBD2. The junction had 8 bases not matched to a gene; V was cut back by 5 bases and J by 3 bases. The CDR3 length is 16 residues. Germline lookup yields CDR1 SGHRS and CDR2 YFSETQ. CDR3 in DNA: TGCGCCAGCAGATCCCTACTAGCGGGGGTTACAGATACGCAGTATTTT. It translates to CASRSLLAGVTDTQYF.

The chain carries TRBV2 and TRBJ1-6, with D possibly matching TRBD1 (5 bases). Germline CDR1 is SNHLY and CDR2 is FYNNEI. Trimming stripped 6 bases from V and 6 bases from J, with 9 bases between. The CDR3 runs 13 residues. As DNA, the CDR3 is TGTGCCAGCAGGGTCGACAGTAATTCACCCCTCCACTTT. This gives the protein CASRVDSNSPLHF.

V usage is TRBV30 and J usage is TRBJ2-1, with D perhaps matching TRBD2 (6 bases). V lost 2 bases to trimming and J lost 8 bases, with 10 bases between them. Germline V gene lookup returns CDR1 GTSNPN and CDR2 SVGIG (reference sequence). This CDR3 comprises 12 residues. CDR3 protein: CAWSPTGDEQFF. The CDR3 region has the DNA TGTGCCTGGAGTCCCACGGGGGATGAGCAGTTCTTC.

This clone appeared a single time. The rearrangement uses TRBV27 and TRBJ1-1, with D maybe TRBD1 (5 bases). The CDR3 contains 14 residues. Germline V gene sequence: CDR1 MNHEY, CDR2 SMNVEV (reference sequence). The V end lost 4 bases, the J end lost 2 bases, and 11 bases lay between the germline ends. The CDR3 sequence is CASSSSGYNTEAFF. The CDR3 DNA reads TGTGCCAGCAGTTCCTCAGGGTACAACACTGAAGCTTTCTTT.

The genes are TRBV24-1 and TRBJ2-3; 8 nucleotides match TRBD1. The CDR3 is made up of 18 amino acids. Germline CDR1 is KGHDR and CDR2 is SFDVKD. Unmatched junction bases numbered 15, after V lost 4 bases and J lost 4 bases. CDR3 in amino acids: CATSDSGAGQEASDTQYF. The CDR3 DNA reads TGTGCCACCAGTGACTCGGGGGCGGGACAGGAGGCCTCAGATACGCAGTATTTT.

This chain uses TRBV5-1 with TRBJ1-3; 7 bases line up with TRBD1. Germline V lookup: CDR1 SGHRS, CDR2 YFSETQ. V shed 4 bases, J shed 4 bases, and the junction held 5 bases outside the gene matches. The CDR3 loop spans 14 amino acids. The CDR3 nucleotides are TGCGCCAGCAGCGCGGGACAGCCGGGAAACACCATATATTTT. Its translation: CASSAGQPGNTIYF.

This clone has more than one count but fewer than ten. The CDR3 is CASKGQDYGPQHF. The CDR3 DNA reads as TGTGCCAGCAAGGGACAGGACTATGGGCCCCAGCATTTT. The chain joins TRBV7-2 to TRBJ1-5; 8 nucleotides agree with TRBD1. The CDR3 spans 13 residues. With 7 bases clipped from V and 9 bases from J, the junction kept 8 bases outside the gene matches. The V gene's germline CDR1 is SGHTA and CDR2 FQGNSA.

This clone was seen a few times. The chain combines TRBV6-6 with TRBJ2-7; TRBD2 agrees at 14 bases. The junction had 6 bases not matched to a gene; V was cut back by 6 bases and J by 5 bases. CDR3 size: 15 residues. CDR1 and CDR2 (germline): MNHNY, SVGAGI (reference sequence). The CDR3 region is CASSRLAGGRNEQYF. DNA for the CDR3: TGTGCCAGCAGCAGACTAGCGGGGGGGCGCAACGAGCAGTACTTC.